Below, one T cell receptor beta chain is given with its context. Its antigen is still unknown. The sample originates from a study of persistence of HIV-infected CD4 T cells. Sequencing used immunoSEQ version 4 in survey mode. Measured with immunoSEQ multiplex PCR; TCRdb has only the in-frame clones, and not every one. Of roughly 48,000 clones listed, 88% were seen once; the top ten hold roughly 0.44%. This nonspecific control used anti-CD3/anti-CD28 bead stimulation of CD4+ T cells. Sorting selected CD4+ T cells upregulating both CD40 ligand and CD69. Adults with HIV-1 started suppressive ART while chronically infected. Plasma HIV-1 RNA stayed below 50 copies/mL for at least 4 years. V trimming: 5 bases; J trimming: 2 bases; junction bases outside the gene matches: 2. Germline V gene lookup returns CDR1 WNHNN and CDR2 SYGVQD (reference sequence). This CDR3 comprises 13 residues. Study results and caveats: Rare CMV-responding cells carrying HIV-1 proviruses were not analyzed separately for TCR.

The chain uses TRBV10-1 and TRBJ1-1, with TRBD1 identical over 7 bases. The specimen comprised CD4+ T cells sorted from PBMCs after approximately 19-hour stimulation, sampled from a patient who received antiretroviral therapy. The TCR comes from an adult woman with HIV who was CMV-seropositive. The CDR3 nucleotides read TGCGCCAGCAGTAGGGACAGCAACACTGAAGCTTTCTTT. Residues: CASSRDSNTEAFF.